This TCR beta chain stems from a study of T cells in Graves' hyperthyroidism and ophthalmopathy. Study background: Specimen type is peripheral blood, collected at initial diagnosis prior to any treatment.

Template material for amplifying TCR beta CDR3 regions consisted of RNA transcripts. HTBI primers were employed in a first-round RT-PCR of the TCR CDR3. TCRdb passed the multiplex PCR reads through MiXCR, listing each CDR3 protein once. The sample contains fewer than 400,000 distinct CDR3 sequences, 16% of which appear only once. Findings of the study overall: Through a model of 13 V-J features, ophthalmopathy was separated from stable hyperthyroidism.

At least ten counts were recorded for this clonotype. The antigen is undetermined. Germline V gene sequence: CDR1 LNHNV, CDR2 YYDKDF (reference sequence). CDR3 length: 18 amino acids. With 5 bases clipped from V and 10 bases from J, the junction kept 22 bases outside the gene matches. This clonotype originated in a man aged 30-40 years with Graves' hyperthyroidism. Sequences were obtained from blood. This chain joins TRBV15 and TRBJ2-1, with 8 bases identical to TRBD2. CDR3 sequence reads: CATSGDLGREDRVGEQFF. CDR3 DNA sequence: TGTGCCACCAGCGGCGACCTCGGGCGGGAGGATAGGGTAGGGGAGCAGTTCTTC.